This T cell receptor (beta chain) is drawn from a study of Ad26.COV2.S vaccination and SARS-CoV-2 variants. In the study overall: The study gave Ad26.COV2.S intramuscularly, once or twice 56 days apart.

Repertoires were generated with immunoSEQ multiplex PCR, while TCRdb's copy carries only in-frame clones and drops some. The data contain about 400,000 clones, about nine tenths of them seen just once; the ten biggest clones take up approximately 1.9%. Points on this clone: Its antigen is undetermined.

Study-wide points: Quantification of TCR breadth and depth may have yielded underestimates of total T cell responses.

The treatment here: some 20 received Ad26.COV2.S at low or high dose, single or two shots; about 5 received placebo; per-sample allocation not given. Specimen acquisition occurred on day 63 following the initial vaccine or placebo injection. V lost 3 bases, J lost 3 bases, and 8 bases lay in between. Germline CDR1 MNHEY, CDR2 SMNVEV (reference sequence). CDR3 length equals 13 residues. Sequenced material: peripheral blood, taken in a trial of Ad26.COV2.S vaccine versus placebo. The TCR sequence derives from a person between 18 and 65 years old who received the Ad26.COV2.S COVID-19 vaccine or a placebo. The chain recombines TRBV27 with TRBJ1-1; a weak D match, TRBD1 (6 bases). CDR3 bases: TGTGCCAGCAGTTTGGGGGCAGACACTGAAGCTTTCTTT. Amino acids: CASSLGADTEAFF.